This T cell receptor beta chain came from a study of T cell repertoires in cytomegalovirus infection. For the study at large: CMV epitopes in the study were HLA-C-restricted (recently identified) and HLA-B-restricted (well studied).

The V and J ends lost 1 base and 8 bases respectively, with 11 bases between them. The CDR3 has 14 amino acids. Notes on this clonotype: Its antigen is currently unknown.

Using its own MiXCR run on the reads, TCRdb lists one record per CDR3 protein. The sample gives around 800,000 distinct CDR3 sequences, about 33% of which show up once; approximately 13% is in the top ten. The chain is built from TRBV12-3 or TRBV12-4 and TRBJ2-2; unclear D gene. This receptor was obtained from a human donor in good health (CMV status not recorded). Some clones in this sample may be carry-over from other donors' samples. The sequencing used cultured CD8+ T cells from PBMCs, collected from culture after CMV antigen stimulation. DNA of the CDR3: TGTGCCAGCAGTTTAGAGCAGGCTCGGGGGGAGCTGTTTTTT. Its protein product is CASSLEQARGELFF.